This TCR beta chain was captured in a study of T cells expressing NK-cell markers (dated by TCRdb to 2018 to 2020). Background for the entire study: TCR beta-chain repertoires were profiled in sorted CD3+CD56+NKG2C+, CD3+CD56+NKG2C- and CD3+CD56-NKG2C+ T-cell subsets from fewer than 10 donors. Among the eight sequenced donors, only one was HCMV-seronegative, while the other seven were HCMV-seropositive. The eight sequenced donors were randomly selected healthy volunteers, three men and five women. Illumina HiSeq 2000/2500, MiSeq or NextSeq was used to sequence libraries as 2 x 150 bp reads. The research as a whole found: Whether the expanded NKG2C-expressing T cell clones were specific for HCMV antigens was left unclear. Those dominant clonotypes were again the most abundant among CD3+CD56-NKG2C+ cells in several donors, at roughly 25-60.1%. For over five donors, the dominant CD3+CD56+NKG2C+ clonotypes were among the top 10 CD8+ clonotypes and accounted for roughly 1.0-8% of CD8+ T cells.

Points on this clonotype: Which antigen it targets is not known.

A commercial ELISA kit detecting HCMV-specific IgG in serum was used to determine HCMV serostatus. Peripheral blood mononuclear cells were isolated from blood by Ficoll density gradient centrifugation. Based on the germline V gene, the CDR1 and CDR2 sequences are SGHRS and YFSETQ. The CDR3 measures 17 amino acids from cysteine to phenylalanine. DNA is not recorded here. Sequencing relied on an Illumina HiSeq 2000. 5'RACE template switching, by which a universal primer site and unique molecular identifiers were added, was used to make TCR beta cDNA libraries. cDNA synthesis was primed from the TCR beta constant segment and was followed by two successive PCR amplification steps. The study's own analysis went as follows. MIGEC was used to demultiplex reads and group reads by UMI, and MiTCR was used to assemble and quantify clonotypes. To exclude erroneous sequences, only TCR cDNA sequences supported by at least two reads were retained. The tcR package was used for downstream repertoire analysis, and clonotypes were matched across fractions by CDR3 nucleotide sequence plus V segment. VDJmatch was used to annotate antigen specificity against VDJdb, with one amino acid substitution in CDR3 permitted. TCRdb reprocessed the reads; each CDR3 protein sequence makes one entry, and DNA is unavailable. What appears here as the V and J calls and clone size reflects TCRdb's work, not the paper's. The data table for this sample lists about 550,000 distinct CDR3 sequences. The ten largest clones take up approximately 3.6% of the sample.

The chain is made from TRBV5-1 and TRBJ2-3; TCRdb's D call of TRBD2 is untestable without DNA. Sequences were obtained from blood T cells: a sorted CD56 or NKG2C T cell subset, CD4+ or CD8+ T cells, or bulk PBMC T cells (not recorded which). The TCR originated in a young man in good health. Donor details come from another sample of the same person, matched by shared clones. The CDR3 reads CASSLVWREDLTDTQYF.